These 2 T cell receptor beta chains were all obtained from the same sample, sequenced in a study of cytomegalovirus exposure and HLA in healthy donors. The PCR employed 60 Vbeta primers together with 13 Jbeta primers. Using immunoSEQ multiplex PCR, the repertoire was profiled, and TCRdb retains in-frame clones only, with some absent. Here the sample spans 90,000 to 150,000 clones, about 73% being singletons. Sequenced material: PBMCs. The receptors were gathered from a woman aged 25 to 39 in good health and CMV-seropositive.

The rearrangement joins TRBV5-5 to TRBJ1-4; D is undetermined. Between the trimmed V and J ends, which lost 1 base and 4 bases, there was a span of 8 bases. CDR1 is SGHKS, CDR2 YYEKEE, per germline (reference sequence). The CDR3 loop spans 14 amino acids. The chain's CDR3 is CASSLWTINEKLFF. The CDR3, as DNA: TGTGCCAGCAGCTTGTGGACTATTAATGAAAAACTGTTTTTT.

On this clone itself: A read error may produce the germline difference seen at one junction end. V gene TRBV28 combines with J gene TRBJ1-1; 10 nucleotides align to TRBD1. The CDR3 consists of 12 residues. The germline gives CDR1 MDHEN, CDR2 SYDVKM. Written as DNA, the CDR3 is TGTGCCAGCACGCGGGACAGGGGCGTAGGGGGCTTT. Translation: CASTRDRGVGGF.